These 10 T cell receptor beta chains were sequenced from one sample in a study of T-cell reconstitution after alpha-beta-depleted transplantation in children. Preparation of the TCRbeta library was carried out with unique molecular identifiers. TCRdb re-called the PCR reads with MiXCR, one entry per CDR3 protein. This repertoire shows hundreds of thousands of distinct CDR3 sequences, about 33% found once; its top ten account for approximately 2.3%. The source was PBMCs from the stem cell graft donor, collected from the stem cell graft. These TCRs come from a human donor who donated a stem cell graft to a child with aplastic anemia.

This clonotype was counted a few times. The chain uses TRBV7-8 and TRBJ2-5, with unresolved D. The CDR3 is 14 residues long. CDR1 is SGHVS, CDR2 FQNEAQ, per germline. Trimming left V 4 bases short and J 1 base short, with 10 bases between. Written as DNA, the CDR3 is TGTGCCAGCAGCTCGGACGCGGTCCAAGAGACCCAGTACTTC. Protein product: CASSSDAVQETQYF.

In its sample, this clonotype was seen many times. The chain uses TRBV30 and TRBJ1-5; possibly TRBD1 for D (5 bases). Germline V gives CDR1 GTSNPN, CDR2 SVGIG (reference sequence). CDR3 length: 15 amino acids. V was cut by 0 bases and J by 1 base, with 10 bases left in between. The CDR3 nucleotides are TGTGCCTGGAGTGTGGGGGGGTTCAGCAATCAGCCCCAGCATTTT. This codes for CAWSVGGFSNQPQHF.

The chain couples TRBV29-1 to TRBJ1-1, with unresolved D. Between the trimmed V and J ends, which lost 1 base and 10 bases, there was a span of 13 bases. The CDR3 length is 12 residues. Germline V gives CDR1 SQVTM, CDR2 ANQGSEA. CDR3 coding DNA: TGCAGCGTTGAAGGGCTTATCCACGGAGCTTTCTTT. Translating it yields CSVEGLIHGAFF.

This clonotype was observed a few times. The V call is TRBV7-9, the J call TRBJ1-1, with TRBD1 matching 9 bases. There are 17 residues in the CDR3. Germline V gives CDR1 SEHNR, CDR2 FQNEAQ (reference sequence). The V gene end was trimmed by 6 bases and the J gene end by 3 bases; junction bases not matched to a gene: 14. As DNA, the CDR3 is TGTGCCAGCAGTACCCAGAACAGGGGGCTATCTTACACTGAAGCTTTCTTT. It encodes CASSTQNRGLSYTEAFF.

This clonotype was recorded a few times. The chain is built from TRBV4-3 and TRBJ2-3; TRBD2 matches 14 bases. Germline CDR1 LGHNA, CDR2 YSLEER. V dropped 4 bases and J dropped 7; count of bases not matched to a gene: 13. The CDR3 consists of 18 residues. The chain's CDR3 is CASSPKMGLAGVLNTQYF. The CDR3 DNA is TGCGCCAGCAGCCCCAAGATGGGACTAGCGGGAGTTTTGAATACGCAGTATTTT.

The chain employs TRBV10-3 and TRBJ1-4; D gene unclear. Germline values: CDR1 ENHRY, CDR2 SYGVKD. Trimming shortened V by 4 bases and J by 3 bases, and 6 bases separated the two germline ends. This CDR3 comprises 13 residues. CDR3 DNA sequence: TGTGCCATCAGTGGTGAATCTAATGAAAAACTGTTTTTT. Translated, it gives CAISGESNEKLFF.

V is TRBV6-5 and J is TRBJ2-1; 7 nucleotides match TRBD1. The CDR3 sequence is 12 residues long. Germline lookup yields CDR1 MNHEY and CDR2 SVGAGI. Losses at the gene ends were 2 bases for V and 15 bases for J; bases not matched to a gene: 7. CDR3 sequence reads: CASSYRDSGPFF. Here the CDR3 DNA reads TGTGCCAGCAGTTACCGGGACAGCGGTCCGTTCTTC.

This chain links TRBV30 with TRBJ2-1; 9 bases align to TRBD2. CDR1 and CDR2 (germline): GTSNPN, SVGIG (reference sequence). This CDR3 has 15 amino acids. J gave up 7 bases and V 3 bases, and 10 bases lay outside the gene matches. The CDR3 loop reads CAWRDSGTSWNEQFF. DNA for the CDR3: TGTGCCTGGAGGGATTCCGGGACTAGCTGGAATGAGCAGTTCTTC.

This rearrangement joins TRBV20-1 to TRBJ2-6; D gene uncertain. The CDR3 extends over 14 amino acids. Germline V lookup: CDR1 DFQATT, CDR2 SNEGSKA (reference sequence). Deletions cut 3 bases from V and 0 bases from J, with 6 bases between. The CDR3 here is CSASPYSGANVLTF. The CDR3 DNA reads TGCAGTGCTAGTCCGTACTCTGGGGCCAACGTCCTGACTTTC.

The CDR3 nucleotides read TGTGCCAGCAGCCGCATTACAGATCTAGCCTACGAGCAGTACTTC. It translates to CASSRITDLAYEQYF. The rearrangement joins TRBV3-1 to TRBJ2-7; D unresolved. CDR3 size: 15 residues. Germline CDR1 and CDR2: LGHDT and YNNKEL (reference sequence). With 4 bases removed from V and 2 bases from J, the gap between germline ends came to 15 bases.